This paragraph reports one T cell receptor (beta chain). This sample is drawn from a study of blood T cell repertoires in COVID-19. Study background: Samples of COVID-19 (acute and convalescent) were obtained from the United States, Italy and Spain. The cDNA or gDNA used as material had been derived from T cells, B-cell-depleted T cells, or PBMCs.

The table came from immunoSEQ multiplex PCR; TCRdb's copy has only in-frame clones and leaves some out. The repertoire holds 240,000 or so clones, with 70% to 90% as singletons. CDR1 is SNHLY, CDR2 FYNNEI, per germline. V lost 6 bases and J lost 0; bases outside the gene matches: 10. This CDR3 contains 16 residues. The sample consisted of peripheral blood. The TCR originated in a woman in her twenties or thirties with acute or convalescent COVID-19. The rearrangement uses TRBV2 and TRBJ1-2, with 7 bases that match TRBD1. CDR3 sequence reads: CASSGGTARANYGYTF. CDR3 bases: TGTGCCAGCAGCGGTGGGACAGCCAGAGCTAACTATGGCTACACCTTC.